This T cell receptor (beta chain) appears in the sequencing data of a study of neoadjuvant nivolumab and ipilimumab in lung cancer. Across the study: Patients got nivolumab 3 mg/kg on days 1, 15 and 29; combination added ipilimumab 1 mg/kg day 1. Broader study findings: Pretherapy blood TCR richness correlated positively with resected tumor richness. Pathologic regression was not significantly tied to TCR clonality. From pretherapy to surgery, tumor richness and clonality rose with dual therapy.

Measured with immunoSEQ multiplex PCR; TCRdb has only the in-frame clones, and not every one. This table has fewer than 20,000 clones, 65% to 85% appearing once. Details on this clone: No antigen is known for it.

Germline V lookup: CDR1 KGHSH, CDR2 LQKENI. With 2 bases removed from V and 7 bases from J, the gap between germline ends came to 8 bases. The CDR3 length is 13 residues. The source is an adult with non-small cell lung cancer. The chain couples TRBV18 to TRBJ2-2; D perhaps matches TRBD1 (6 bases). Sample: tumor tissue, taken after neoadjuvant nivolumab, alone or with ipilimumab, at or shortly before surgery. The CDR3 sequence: CASSPGQYGELFF. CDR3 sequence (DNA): TGTGCCAGCTCACCAGGACAGTACGGGGAGCTGTTTTTT.